Listed below are T cell receptor beta chains from one sample, sequenced in a study of cytomegalovirus exposure and HLA in healthy donors. Repertoires were generated with immunoSEQ multiplex PCR, while TCRdb's copy carries only in-frame clones and drops some. The sample records about 76,000 clones, roughly two thirds being singletons. Sequenced material: PBMCs. The receptors were sampled from a woman in her thirties or forties in good health and CMV-seropositive. The CDR3 runs from the conserved cysteine through the conserved F or W. Each record gives: V gene, clone size, D gene, J gene, CDR3 length, CDR3 DNA, CDR3 protein. The D gene is left open where the match is weak. Rows may omit the clone size; those that give it use once, few, many or a size class.

V: TRBV27; size: once; D: TRBD1; J: TRBJ1-5; length: 17; DNA: TGTGCCAGCAGTTCCCCCGGGACAGGGGCAACCAATCAGCCCCAGCATTTT; CDR3: CASSSPGTGATNQPQHF
V: TRBV5-4; size: NA; D: NA; J: TRBJ2-3; length: 13; DNA: TGTGCCAGCAGCCCACACGAGGCAGATACGCAGTATTTT; CDR3: CASSPHEADTQYF
V: TRBV7-2; size: few; D: NA; J: TRBJ1-2; length: 14; DNA: TGTGCCAGCAGCTTATACCAGACAGACTATGGCTACACCTTC; CDR3: CASSLYQTDYGYTF
V: TRBV5-1; size: once; D: TRBD2; J: TRBJ2-3; length: 14; DNA: TGCGCCGGGAAGCTAGCGGAGATCACAGATACGCAGTATTTT; CDR3: CAGKLAEITDTQYF
V: TRBV6-5; size: NA; D: NA; J: TRBJ2-7; length: 11; DNA: TGTGCCAGCGGGCGCGGGGACGAGCAGTACTTC; CDR3: CASGRGDEQYF
V: TRBV9; size: NA; D: TRBD1; J: TRBJ1-4; length: 15; DNA: TGTGCCAGCAGCACTTCAGGGGGAGTAAGTGAAAAACTGTTTTTT; CDR3: CASSTSGGVSEKLFF
V: TRBV11-2; size: NA; D: NA; J: TRBJ2-3; length: 16; DNA: TGTGCCAGCAGCGCTCTTCCGGGACTTGGCACAGATACGCAGTATTTT; CDR3: CASSALPGLGTDTQYF
V: TRBV25-1; size: many; D: NA; J: TRBJ1-4; length: 15; DNA: TGTGCCAGCAGTGTTCGAAGGAACGGAGGCGAAAAACTGTTTTTT; CDR3: CASSVRRNGGEKLFF
V: TRBV4-1; size: NA; D: TRBD2; J: TRBJ2-1; length: 17; DNA: TGCGCCAGCAGCCAAGATAGGGGGGCTAGCGGGAGGAGTGAGCAGTTCTTC; CDR3: CASSQDRGASGRSEQFF
V: TRBV7-8; size: NA; D: NA; J: TRBJ1-4; length: 18; DNA: TGTGCCAGCAGCTTAGTTCTAAGCGTCATGGAGACTAATGAAAAACTGTTTTTT; CDR3: CASSLVLSVMETNEKLFF
V: TRBV5-1; size: NA; D: NA; J: TRBJ1-1; length: 14; DNA: TGCGCCAGCAGCCCGGAGACAGGTTACCTCGGGGCTTTCTTT; CDR3: CASSPETGYLGAFF
V: TRBV2; size: NA; D: TRBD2; J: TRBJ2-5; length: 14; DNA: TGTGCCAGCGCCCAAACCGGGGGGTGGGAGACCCAGTACTTC; CDR3: CASAQTGGWETQYF
V: TRBV4-3; size: NA; D: NA; J: TRBJ1-1; length: 14; DNA: TGCGCCAGCAGCCAGCTAGGGAGTTACACTGAAGCTTTCTTT; CDR3: CASSQLGSYTEAFF
V: TRBV2; size: NA; D: NA; J: TRBJ2-7; length: 13; DNA: TGTGCCAGCTCGGGTGCAGGGGCCTACGAGCAGTACTTC; CDR3: CASSGAGAYEQYF
V: TRBV19; size: NA; D: NA; J: TRBJ1-1; length: 14; DNA: TGTGCCAGTAGTATAAGACAGTCTGGTGGGGAAGCTTTCTTT; CDR3: CASSIRQSGGEAFF
V: TRBV6-5; size: NA; D: NA; J: TRBJ1-5; length: 13; DNA: TGTGCCAGCAGCCGAACAGGGAGTCAGCCCCAGCATTTT; CDR3: CASSRTGSQPQHF
V: TRBV27; size: once; D: TRBD2; J: TRBJ2-4; length: 15; DNA: TGTGCCAGCAGTTTAACGGGACTAGGCAAAAACATTCAGTACTTC; CDR3: CASSLTGLGKNIQYF
V: TRBV6-5; size: few; D: NA; J: TRBJ1-2; length: 12; DNA: TGTGCCAGCAGCAGCGCCCTATATGGCTACACCTTC; CDR3: CASSSALYGYTF
V: TRBV4-1; size: NA; D: TRBD1; J: TRBJ1-1; length: 15; DNA: TGCGCCAGCAGCCAACGTCCCGGGACAGGGACTGAAGCTTTCTTT; CDR3: CASSQRPGTGTEAFF
V: TRBV7-2; size: few; D: NA; J: TRBJ1-3; length: 14; DNA: TGTGCCAGCAGCTTAGGAGGGCCCGGAAACACCATATATTTT; CDR3: CASSLGGPGNTIYF
V: TRBV27; size: NA; D: TRBD1; J: TRBJ1-2; length: 13; DNA: TGTGCCAGCAGTTTAATGGGACAGGATGGCTACACCTTC; CDR3: CASSLMGQDGYTF
V: TRBV19; size: NA; D: NA; J: TRBJ2-5; length: 15; DNA: TGTGCCAGTAGTTTCGGACGAGAACAGGGTACGACCCAGTACTTC; CDR3: CASSFGREQGTTQYF
V: TRBV11-3; size: NA; D: TRBD2; J: TRBJ2-7; length: 13; DNA: TGTGCCAGCAGCCGGACTAGCGGCTACGAGCAGTACTTC; CDR3: CASSRTSGYEQYF
V: TRBV11-2; size: NA; D: TRBD2; J: TRBJ2-7; length: 15; DNA: TGTGCCAGCAGCTATAGCGGGAGAGTTGTTTACGAGCAGTACTTC; CDR3: CASSYSGRVVYEQYF
V: TRBV6-1; size: NA; D: TRBD1; J: TRBJ2-7; length: 15; DNA: TGTGCCAGCAGAACCGGGACAGGACTATCCTACGAGCAGTACTTC; CDR3: CASRTGTGLSYEQYF
V: TRBV30; size: NA; D: TRBD1; J: TRBJ1-2; length: 12; DNA: TGTGCCTGGGCGGGACAGGGTTATGGCTACACCTTC; CDR3: CAWAGQGYGYTF
V: TRBV29-1; size: NA; D: NA; J: TRBJ1-4; length: 14; DNA: TGCAGCGTCGTGGGGGGGGCAACTAATGAAAAACTGTTTTTT; CDR3: CSVVGGATNEKLFF
V: TRBV5-4; size: NA; D: TRBD1; J: TRBJ2-7; length: 14; DNA: TGTGCCAGCAGCTTGGCAGGGGGCTCCTACGAGCAGTACTTC; CDR3: CASSLAGGSYEQYF
V: TRBV27; size: NA; D: TRBD1; J: TRBJ1-2; length: 17; DNA: TGTGCCAGCAGTCCTGGGACAGGGGGGCCCCGCAACTATGGCTACACCTTC; CDR3: CASSPGTGGPRNYGYTF
V: TRBV28; size: NA; D: NA; J: TRBJ2-7; length: 14; DNA: TGTGCCACGCAGAAACAGGTGGTCCCCTACGAGCAGTACTTC; CDR3: CATQKQVVPYEQYF
V: TRBV5-1; size: few; D: NA; J: TRBJ1-1; length: 14; DNA: TGCGCCAGCAGCGAACAGGGTGGGAACACTGAAGCTTTCTTT; CDR3: CASSEQGGNTEAFF
V: TRBV27; size: NA; D: TRBD2; J: TRBJ2-3; length: 15; DNA: TGTGCCAGCAGGTTAGCGGGGTCTGCAGGAGATACGCAGTATTTT; CDR3: CASRLAGSAGDTQYF
V: TRBV5-1; size: NA; D: NA; J: TRBJ2-7; length: 15; DNA: TGCGCCAGCAGCCTCGATTCGGTAGTCCTAGCCGAGCAGTACTTC; CDR3: CASSLDSVVLAEQYF
V: TRBV28; size: NA; D: NA; J: TRBJ1-4; length: 15; DNA: TGTGCCAGCAGCCCGCCGACAAGCGGATTTGAAAAACTGTTTTTT; CDR3: CASSPPTSGFEKLFF
V: TRBV9; size: NA; D: NA; J: TRBJ2-7; length: 14; DNA: TGTGCCAGCAGCGTGGCCAGGGAGGCCTACGAGCAGTACTTC; CDR3: CASSVAREAYEQYF
V: TRBV5-8; size: NA; D: NA; J: TRBJ2-6; length: 15; DNA: TGTGCCAGCAGCTTGTGGGCCTCTGGGGCCAACGTCCTGACTTTC; CDR3: CASSLWASGANVLTF
V: TRBV25-1; size: NA; D: NA; J: TRBJ1-1; length: 13; DNA: TGTGCCAGCAGTGTAAGGGGCATCACTGCACCTTTCTTT; CDR3: CASSVRGITAPFF
V: TRBV6-1; size: NA; D: NA; J: TRBJ1-6; length: 14; DNA: TGTGCCAGCAGTGAACCAGGGTTGGTGTCACCCCTCCACTTT; CDR3: CASSEPGLVSPLHF
V: TRBV7-2; size: NA; D: NA; J: TRBJ2-7; length: 12; DNA: TGTGCCAGCAGCTTAAGCGTCTACGAGCAGTACTTC; CDR3: CASSLSVYEQYF
V: TRBV6-5; size: NA; D: NA; J: TRBJ2-7; length: 15; DNA: TGTGCCAGCAGTTACTCGTTGGCGGGGTCCTACGAGCAGTACTTC; CDR3: CASSYSLAGSYEQYF
V: TRBV4-1; size: NA; D: NA; J: TRBJ2-5; length: 14; DNA: TGCGCCAGCAGCCAAACTTTAAGCCAAGAGACCCAGTACTTC; CDR3: CASSQTLSQETQYF